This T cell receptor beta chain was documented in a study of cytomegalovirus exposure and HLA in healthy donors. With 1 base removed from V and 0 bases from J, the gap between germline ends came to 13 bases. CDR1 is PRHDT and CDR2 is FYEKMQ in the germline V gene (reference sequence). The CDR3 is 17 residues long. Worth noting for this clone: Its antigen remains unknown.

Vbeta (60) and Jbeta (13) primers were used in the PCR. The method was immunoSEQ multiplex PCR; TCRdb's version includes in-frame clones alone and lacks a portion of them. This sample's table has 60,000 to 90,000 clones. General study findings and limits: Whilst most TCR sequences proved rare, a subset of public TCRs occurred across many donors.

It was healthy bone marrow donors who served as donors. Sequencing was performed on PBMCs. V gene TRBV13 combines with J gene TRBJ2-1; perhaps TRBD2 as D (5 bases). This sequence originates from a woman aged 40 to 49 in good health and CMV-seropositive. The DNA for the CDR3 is TGTGCCAGCAGCTTAGACCCAGCGGCACCCTCCTACAATGAGCAGTTCTTC. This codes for CASSLDPAAPSYNEQFF. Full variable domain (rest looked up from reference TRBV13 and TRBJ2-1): AAGVIQSPRHLIKEKRETATLKCYPIPRHDTVYWYQQGPGQDPQFLISFYEKMQSDKGSIPDRFSAQQFSDYHSELNMSSLELGDSALYFCASSLDPAAPSYNEQFFGPGTRLTVL.